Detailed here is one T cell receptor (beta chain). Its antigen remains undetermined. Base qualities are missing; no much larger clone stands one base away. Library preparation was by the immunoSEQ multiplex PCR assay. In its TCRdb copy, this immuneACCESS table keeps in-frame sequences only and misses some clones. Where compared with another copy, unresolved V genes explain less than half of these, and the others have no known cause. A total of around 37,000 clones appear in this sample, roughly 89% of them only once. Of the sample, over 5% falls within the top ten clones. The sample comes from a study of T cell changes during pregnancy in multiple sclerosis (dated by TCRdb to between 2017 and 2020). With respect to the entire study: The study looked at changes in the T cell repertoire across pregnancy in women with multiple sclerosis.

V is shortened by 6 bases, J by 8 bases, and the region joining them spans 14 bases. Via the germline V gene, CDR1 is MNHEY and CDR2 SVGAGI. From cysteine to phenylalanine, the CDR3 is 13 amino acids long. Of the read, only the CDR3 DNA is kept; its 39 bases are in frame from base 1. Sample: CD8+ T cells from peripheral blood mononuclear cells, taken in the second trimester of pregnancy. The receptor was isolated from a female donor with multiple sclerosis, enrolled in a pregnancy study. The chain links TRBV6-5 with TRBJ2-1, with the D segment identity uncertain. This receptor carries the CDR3 CASSQNLVYEQFF. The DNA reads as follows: TGTGCCAGCAGCCAAAATCTAGTCTATGAGCAGTTCTTC.